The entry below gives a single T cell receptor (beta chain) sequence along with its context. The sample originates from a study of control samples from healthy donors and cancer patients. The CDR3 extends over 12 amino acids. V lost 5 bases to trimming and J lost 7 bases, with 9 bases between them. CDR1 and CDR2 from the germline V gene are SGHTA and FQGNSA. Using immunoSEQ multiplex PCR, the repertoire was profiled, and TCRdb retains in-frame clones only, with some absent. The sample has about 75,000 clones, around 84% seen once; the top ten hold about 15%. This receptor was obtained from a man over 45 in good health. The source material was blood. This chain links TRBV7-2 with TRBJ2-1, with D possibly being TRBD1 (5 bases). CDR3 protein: CASSMGRNEQFF. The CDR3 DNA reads TGTGCCAGCAGCATGGGGCGGAATGAGCAGTTCTTC. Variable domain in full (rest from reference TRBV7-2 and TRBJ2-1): GAGVSQSPSNKVTEKGKDVELRCDPISGHTALYWYRQSLGQGLEFLIYFQGNSAPDKSGLPSDRFSAERTGGSVSTLTIQRTQQEDSAVYLCASSMGRNEQFFGPGTRLTVL.